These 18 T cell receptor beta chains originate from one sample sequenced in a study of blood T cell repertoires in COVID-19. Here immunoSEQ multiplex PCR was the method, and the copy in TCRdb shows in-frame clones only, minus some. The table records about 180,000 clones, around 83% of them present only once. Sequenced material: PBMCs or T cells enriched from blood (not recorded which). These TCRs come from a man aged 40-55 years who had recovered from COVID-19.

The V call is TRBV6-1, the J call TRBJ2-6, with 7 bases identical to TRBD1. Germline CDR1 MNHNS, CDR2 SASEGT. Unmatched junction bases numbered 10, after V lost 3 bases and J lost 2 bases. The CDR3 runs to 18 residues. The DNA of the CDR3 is TGTGCCAGCAGTGACGACGACAGGGTTGGGGCTGGGGCCAACGTCCTGACTTTC. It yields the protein CASSDDDRVGAGANVLTF.

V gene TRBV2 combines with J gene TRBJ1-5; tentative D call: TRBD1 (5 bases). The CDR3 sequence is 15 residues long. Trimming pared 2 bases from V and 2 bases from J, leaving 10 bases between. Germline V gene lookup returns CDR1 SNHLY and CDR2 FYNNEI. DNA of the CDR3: TGTGCCAGCAGTGAATTTTCCAGGGGCAATCAGCCCCAGCATTTT. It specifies CASSEFSRGNQPQHF.

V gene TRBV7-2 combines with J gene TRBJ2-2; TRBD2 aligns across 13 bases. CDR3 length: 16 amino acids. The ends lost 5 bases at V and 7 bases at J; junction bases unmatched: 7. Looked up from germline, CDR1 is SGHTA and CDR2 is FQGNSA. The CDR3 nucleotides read TGTGCCAGCAGCCGGGGACTAGCGGGGCGGAACGGGGAGCTGTTTTTT. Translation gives CASSRGLAGRNGELFF.

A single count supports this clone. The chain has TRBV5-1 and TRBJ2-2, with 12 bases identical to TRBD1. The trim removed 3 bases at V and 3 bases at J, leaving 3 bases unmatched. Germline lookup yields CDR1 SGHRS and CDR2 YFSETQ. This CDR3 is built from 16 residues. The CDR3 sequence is CASSSGQGAYTGELFF. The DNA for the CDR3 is TGCGCCAGCAGCTCGGGACAGGGGGCCTACACCGGGGAGCTGTTTTTT.

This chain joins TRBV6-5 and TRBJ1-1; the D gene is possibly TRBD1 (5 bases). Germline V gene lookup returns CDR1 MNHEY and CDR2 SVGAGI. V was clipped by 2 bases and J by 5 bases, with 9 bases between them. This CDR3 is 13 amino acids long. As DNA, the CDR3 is TGTGCCAGCAGTTACCCAGGGAGGACTGAAGCTTTCTTT. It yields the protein CASSYPGRTEAFF.

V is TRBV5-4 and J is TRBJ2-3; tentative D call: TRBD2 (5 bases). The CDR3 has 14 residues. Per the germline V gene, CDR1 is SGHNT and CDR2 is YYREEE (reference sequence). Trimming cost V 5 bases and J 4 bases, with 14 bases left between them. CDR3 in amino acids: CASSWKRGPDTQYF. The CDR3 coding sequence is TGTGCCAGCAGTTGGAAGCGAGGGCCAGATACGCAGTATTTT.

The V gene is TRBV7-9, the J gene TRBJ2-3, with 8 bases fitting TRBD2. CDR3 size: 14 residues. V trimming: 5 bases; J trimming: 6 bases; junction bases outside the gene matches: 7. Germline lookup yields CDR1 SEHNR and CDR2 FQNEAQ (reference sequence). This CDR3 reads CASSDPAGVDTQYF. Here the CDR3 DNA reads TGTGCCAGCAGCGATCCAGCGGGAGTGGATACGCAGTATTTT.

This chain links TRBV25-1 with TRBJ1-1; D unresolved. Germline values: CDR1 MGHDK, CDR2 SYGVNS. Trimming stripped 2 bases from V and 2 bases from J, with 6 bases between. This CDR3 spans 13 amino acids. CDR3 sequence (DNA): TGTGCCAGCAGTGAAGGCGGAAACACTGAAGCTTTCTTT. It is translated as CASSEGGNTEAFF.

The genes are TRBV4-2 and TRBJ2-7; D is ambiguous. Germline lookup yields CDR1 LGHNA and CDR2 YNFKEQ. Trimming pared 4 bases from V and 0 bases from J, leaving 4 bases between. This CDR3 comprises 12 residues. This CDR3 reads CASSLSSYEQYF. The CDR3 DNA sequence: TGTGCCAGCAGCCTGAGCTCCTACGAGCAGTACTTC.

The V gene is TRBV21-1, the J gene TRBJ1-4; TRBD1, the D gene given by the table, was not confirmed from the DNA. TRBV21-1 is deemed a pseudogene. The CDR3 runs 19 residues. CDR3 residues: CASIGQGIGPSVINEKLFF. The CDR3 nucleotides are TGTGCCAGCATCGGACAGGGAATCGGACCTTCGGTGATTAATGAAAAACTGTTTTTT.

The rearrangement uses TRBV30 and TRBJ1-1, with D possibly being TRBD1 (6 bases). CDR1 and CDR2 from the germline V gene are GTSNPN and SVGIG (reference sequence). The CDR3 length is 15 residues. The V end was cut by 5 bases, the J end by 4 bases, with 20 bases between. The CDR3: CAWAGGGGRGTEAFF. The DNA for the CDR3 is TGTGCCTGGGCCGGAGGGGGGGGCAGGGGCACTGAAGCTTTCTTT.

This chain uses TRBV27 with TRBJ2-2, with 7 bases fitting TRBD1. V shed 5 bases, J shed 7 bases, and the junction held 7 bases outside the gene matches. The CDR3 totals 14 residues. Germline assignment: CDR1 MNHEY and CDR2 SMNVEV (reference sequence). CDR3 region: CASSPYRGGGELFF. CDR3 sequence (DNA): TGTGCCAGCAGTCCGTACAGGGGTGGCGGGGAGCTGTTTTTT.

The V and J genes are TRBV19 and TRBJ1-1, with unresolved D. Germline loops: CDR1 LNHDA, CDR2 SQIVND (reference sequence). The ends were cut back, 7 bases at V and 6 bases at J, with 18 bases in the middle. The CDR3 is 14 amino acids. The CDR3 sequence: CASTPFVGGSEAFF. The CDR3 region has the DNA TGTGCCAGTACCCCGTTCGTGGGAGGATCTGAAGCTTTCTTT.

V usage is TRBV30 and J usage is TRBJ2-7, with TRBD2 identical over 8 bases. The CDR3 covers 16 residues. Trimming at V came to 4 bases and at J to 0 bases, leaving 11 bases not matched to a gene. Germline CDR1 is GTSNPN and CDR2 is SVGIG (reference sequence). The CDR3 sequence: CAWIRREGSVSYEQYF. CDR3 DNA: TGTGCCTGGATAAGACGGGAGGGTTCCGTCTCCTACGAGCAGTACTTC.

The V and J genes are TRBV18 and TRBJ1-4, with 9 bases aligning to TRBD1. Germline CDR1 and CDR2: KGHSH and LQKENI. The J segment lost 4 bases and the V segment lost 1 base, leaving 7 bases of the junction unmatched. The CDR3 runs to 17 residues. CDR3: CASSPRRTTGGNEKLFF. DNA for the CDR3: TGTGCCAGCTCACCACGCCGTACGACAGGGGGTAATGAAAAACTGTTTTTT.

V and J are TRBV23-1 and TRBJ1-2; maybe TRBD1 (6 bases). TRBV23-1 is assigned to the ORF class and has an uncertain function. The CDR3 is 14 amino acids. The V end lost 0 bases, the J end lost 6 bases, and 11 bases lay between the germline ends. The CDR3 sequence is CASSQSLGADGYTF. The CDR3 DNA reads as TGCGCCAGCAGTCAATCACTGGGGGCGGATGGCTACACCTTC.

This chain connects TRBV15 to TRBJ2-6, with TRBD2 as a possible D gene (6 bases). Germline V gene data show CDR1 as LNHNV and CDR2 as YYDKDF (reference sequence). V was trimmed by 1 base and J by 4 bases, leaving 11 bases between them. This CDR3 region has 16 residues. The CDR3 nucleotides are TGTGCCACCAGCAGAGTGGAGGGCCCCGGGGCCAACGTCCTGACTTTC. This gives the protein CATSRVEGPGANVLTF.

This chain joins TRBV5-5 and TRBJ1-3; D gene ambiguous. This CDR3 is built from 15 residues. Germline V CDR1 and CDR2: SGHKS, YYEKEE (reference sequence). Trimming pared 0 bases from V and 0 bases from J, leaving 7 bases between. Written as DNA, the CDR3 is TGTGCCAGCAGCTTGGACAGAAGCTCTGGAAACACCATATATTTT. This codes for CASSLDRSSGNTIYF.